These 13 T cell receptor beta chains were all obtained from the same sample, sequenced in a study of T cell repertoires in cytomegalovirus infection. TCRdb analysed the reads with MiXCR anew, one entry per CDR3 protein. The table includes some 77,000 distinct CDR3 sequences, 3.5% to 4.5% detected once. The sequencing input was PBMCs. The receptors here all came from a human donor in good health (CMV status not recorded). Some clones in this sample may be carry-over from other donors' samples.

This clonotype was seen at least ten times. This sequence joins TRBV20-1 and TRBJ1-5, with D perhaps TRBD1 (5 bases). Trimming pared 3 bases from V and 7 bases from J, leaving 13 bases between. The CDR3 runs to 13 residues. Germline V gene sequence: CDR1 DFQATT, CDR2 SNEGSKA (reference sequence). For the CDR3, the DNA is TGCAGTGCTAGCGGGGGGAGGCAGCAGCCCCAGCATTTT. Amino acid sequence: CSASGGRQQPQHF.

This clonotype was seen many times. The chain links TRBV7-2 to TRBJ2-5, with 11 positions matching TRBD2. From germline, CDR1 is SGHTA and CDR2 FQGNSA. This CDR3 is built from 16 residues. The trim removed 3 bases at V and 3 bases at J, leaving 6 bases unmatched. The chain's CDR3 is CASSLGLAVTKETQYF. The CDR3 DNA reads TGTGCCAGCAGCTTGGGACTAGCGGTGACGAAAGAGACCCAGTACTTC.

This clonotype came up many times. The V call is TRBV5-8, the J call TRBJ2-1; 8 nucleotides agree with TRBD1. With V trimmed by 4 bases and J by 9 bases, 12 bases remained unmatched. This CDR3 region has 15 residues. Germline V gene data show CDR1 as SGHTS and CDR2 as YDEGEE. The CDR3 here is CASSVWPGGKGEQFF. The DNA for the CDR3 is TGTGCCAGCAGCGTATGGCCAGGGGGCAAGGGTGAGCAGTTCTTC.

In its sample, this clonotype was seen many times. The rearrangement links TRBV6-2 or TRBV6-3 to TRBJ1-5, with TRBD1 identical over 8 bases. The junction had 6 bases not matched to a gene; V was cut back by 2 bases and J by 6 bases. The CDR3 totals 15 residues. Germline V gives CDR1 MNHEY, CDR2 SVGEGT. CDR3 amino acids: CASSYAGGYGQPQHF. CDR3 in DNA: TGTGCCAGCAGTTACGCAGGGGGCTATGGTCAGCCCCAGCATTTT.

This clonotype was seen repeatedly, ten times or more. This rearrangement joins TRBV23-1 to TRBJ2-1, with D maybe TRBD2 (5 bases). TRBV23-1 is placed among ORFs of uncertain function. This CDR3 is 15 amino acids long. CDR3 amino acids: CPLQRRSWAHNEQFF. CDR3 sequence (DNA): TGCCCCCTTCAGCGGCGGAGCTGGGCCCACAATGAGCAGTTCTTC.

This clonotype was observed at least ten times. The chain joins TRBV7-2 to TRBJ1-6, with 8 bases fitting TRBD1. V lost 4 bases to trimming and J lost 16 bases; unmatched junction nucleotides: 9. Per germline, CDR1 SGHTA and CDR2 FQGNSA. The CDR3 sequence is 13 residues long. The CDR3 sequence is CASSYYLRTGLHF. Here the CDR3 DNA reads TGTGCCAGCAGCTATTACCTTCGGACAGGGCTCCACTTT.

This clonotype was recorded at least ten times. The chain employs TRBV7-3 and TRBJ2-1; unclear D gene. Trimming shortened V by 1 base and J by 8 bases, and 9 bases separated the two germline ends. The CDR3 loop spans 13 amino acids. CDR1 and CDR2 (germline): SGHTA, FQGTGA. Here the CDR3 DNA reads TGTGCCAGCAGCTTAATAACTCTCGATGAGCAGTTCTTC. It translates to CASSLITLDEQFF.

This clonotype was seen at least ten times. V and J are TRBV7-8 and TRBJ1-5; no definite D call. Germline V CDR1 and CDR2: SGHVS, FQNEAQ. The V end lost 0 bases, the J end lost 1 base, and 16 bases lay between the germline ends. This CDR3 is 18 amino acids long. This CDR3 reads CASSLAMTTSGSNQPQHF. In DNA form, the CDR3 reads TGTGCCAGCAGCTTAGCGATGACAACCTCTGGGAGCAATCAGCCCCAGCATTTT.

At least ten counts were recorded for this clonotype. The chain combines TRBV7-3 with TRBJ1-3; TRBD1 aligns across 9 bases. V trimming: 3 bases; J trimming: 3 bases; junction bases outside the gene matches: 6. Germline V CDR1 and CDR2: SGHTA, FQGTGA. There are 16 residues in the CDR3. The CDR3 loop is CASSLGQGAHGNTIYF. As DNA, the CDR3 is TGTGCCAGCAGCTTGGGACAGGGAGCTCATGGAAACACCATATATTTT.

This clonotype was counted at least ten times. The V and J genes are TRBV7-8 and TRBJ1-2, with a weak D call TRBD1 (5 bases). V lost 2 bases and J 4 bases, leaving 11 bases between the germline ends. CDR1 and CDR2 from the germline V gene are SGHVS and FQNEAQ. The CDR3 contains 14 residues. The CDR3 DNA sequence: TGTGCCAGCAGCTTAAGGGGACGGATCTATGGCTACACCTTC. As protein: CASSLRGRIYGYTF.

This clonotype has ten or more counts. The rearrangement links TRBV20-1 to TRBJ2-1, with 13 nucleotides matching TRBD2. The germline gives CDR1 DFQATT, CDR2 SNEGSKA (reference sequence). Trimming cost V 1 base and J 6 bases; bases outside gene matches: 0. The CDR3 spans 14 residues. For the CDR3, the DNA is TGCAGTGCTAGAGGACTAGCGGGGGGCAATGAGCAGTTCTTC. The encoded protein is CSARGLAGGNEQFF.

This clonotype was seen many times. The chain's CDR3 is CASSLARLAGRETQYF. The CDR3 DNA follows: TGTGCCAGCAGCTTAGCGAGGCTAGCGGGTCGAGAGACCCAGTACTTC. The V and J genes are TRBV7-8 and TRBJ2-5; TRBD2 matches at 8 bases. CDR1 is SGHVS, CDR2 FQNEAQ, per germline. CDR3 length: 16 amino acids. The junction had 7 bases not matched to a gene; V was cut back by 0 bases and J by 4 bases.

This clonotype was seen repeatedly, ten times or more. The chain joins TRBV12-3 or TRBV12-4 to TRBJ2-3; no firm D call. This CDR3 region has 14 residues. V was cut by 5 bases and J by 0 bases, with 9 bases left in between. CDR3 sequence: CASSRPASTDTQYF. The CDR3 DNA reads as TGTGCCAGCAGTCGGCCCGCTAGCACAGATACGCAGTATTTT.